This T cell receptor (beta chain) was sequenced in a study of T-cell reconstitution after alpha-beta-depleted transplantation in children. Study observations and caveats: After transplant, at about two months, alpha-beta T cells were reportedly derived from several hundred expanded graft clones.

This CDR3 spans 15 amino acids. Per germline, CDR1 MDHEN and CDR2 SYDVKM. V lost 2 bases to trimming and J lost 5 bases, with 16 bases between them. Using unique molecular identifiers, the investigators prepared the TCRbeta library. A single record per CDR3 protein comes from TCRdb applying MiXCR to the PCR reads. Among about 350,000 distinct CDR3 sequences listed, 15% to 20% were seen once. Turning to this clonotype: Its antigen is currently unknown.

This sample comprised PBMCs, mostly from graft donor cells, obtained 360 days after TCRalphabeta/CD19-depleted stem cell transplant. The rearrangement uses TRBV28 and TRBJ2-7, with a weak D call TRBD1 (6 bases). The sequence was obtained from a male patient aged 2 to 9 who had a stem cell transplant for acute lymphoblastic leukemia, so the T cells may come from the graft donor. The CDR3 region has the DNA TGTGCCAGCAGTTTACTACAGGGTTTATCGGACGAGCAGTACTTC. This gives the protein CASSLLQGLSDEQYF.